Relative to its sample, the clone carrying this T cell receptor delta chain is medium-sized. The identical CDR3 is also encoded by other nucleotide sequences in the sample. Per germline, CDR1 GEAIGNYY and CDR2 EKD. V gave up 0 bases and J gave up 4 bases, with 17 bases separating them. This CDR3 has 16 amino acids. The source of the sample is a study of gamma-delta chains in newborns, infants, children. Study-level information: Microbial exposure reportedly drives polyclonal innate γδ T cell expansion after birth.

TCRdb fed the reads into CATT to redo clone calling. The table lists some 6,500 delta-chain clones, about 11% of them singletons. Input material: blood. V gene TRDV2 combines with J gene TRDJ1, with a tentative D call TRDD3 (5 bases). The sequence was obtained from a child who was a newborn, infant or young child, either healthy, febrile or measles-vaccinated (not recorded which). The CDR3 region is CACDTVGRGRNDKLIF. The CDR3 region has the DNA TGTGCCTGTGACACCGTCGGTCGGGGACGCAACGATAAACTCATCTTT.